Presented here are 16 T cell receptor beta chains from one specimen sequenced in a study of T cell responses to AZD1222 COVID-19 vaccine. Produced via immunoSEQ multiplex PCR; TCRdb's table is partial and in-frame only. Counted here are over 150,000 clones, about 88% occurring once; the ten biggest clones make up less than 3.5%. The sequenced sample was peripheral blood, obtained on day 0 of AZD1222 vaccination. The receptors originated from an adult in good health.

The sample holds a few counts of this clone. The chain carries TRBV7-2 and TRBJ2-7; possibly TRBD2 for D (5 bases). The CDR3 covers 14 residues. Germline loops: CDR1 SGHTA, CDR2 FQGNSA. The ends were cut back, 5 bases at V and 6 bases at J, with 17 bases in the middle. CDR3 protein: CASSKSVGAAEQYF. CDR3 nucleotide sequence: TGTGCCAGCAGCAAATCTGTGGGAGCCGCCGAGCAGTACTTC.

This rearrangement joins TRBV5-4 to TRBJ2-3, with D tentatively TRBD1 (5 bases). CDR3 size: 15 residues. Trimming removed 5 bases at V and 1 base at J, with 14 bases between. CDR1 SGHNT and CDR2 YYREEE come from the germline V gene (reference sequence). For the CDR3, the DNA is TGTGCCAGCAGTTTGCAGGGCCCTGGCACAGATACGCAGTATTTT. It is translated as CASSLQGPGTDTQYF.

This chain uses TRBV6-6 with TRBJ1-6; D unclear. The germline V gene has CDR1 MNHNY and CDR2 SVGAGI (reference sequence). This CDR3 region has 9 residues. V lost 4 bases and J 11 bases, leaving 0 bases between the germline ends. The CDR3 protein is CASSSPLHF. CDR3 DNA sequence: TGTGCCAGCAGTTCACCCCTCCACTTT.

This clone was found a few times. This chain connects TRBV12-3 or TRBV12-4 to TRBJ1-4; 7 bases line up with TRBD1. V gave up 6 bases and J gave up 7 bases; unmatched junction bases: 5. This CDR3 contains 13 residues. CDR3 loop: CASSRTGGEKLFF. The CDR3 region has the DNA TGTGCCAGCAGCCGGACAGGCGGTGAAAAACTGTTTTTT.

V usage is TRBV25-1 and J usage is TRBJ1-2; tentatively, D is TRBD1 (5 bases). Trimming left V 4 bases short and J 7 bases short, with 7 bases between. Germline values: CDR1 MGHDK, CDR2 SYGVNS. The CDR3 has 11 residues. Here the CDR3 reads CASSAGAGYTF. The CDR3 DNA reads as TGTGCCAGCAGTGCCGGGGCTGGCTACACCTTC.

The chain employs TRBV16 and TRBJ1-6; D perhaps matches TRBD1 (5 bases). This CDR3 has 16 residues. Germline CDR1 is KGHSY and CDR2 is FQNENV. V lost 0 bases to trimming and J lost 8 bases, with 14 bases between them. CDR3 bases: TGTGCCAGCAGCCAATCAATGGAGGGGTGGGATTCACCCCTCCACTTT. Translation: CASSQSMEGWDSPLHF. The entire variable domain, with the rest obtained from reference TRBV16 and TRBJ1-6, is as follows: GEEVAQTPKHLVRGEGQKAKLYCAPIKGHSYVFWYQQVLKNEFKFLISFQNENVFDETGMPKERFSAKCLPNSPCSLEIQATKLEDSAVYFCASSQSMEGWDSPLHFGNGTRLTVT.

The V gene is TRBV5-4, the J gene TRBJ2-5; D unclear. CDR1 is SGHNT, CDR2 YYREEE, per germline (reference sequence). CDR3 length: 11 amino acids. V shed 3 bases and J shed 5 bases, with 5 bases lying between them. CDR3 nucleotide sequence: TGTGCCAGCAGCTGGGGTGAGACCCAGTACTTC. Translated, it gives CASSWGETQYF.

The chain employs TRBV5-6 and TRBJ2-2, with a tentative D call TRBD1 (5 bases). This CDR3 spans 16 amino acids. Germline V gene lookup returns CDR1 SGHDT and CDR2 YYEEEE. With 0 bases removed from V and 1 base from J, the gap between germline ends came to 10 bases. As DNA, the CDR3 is TGTGCCAGCAGCTTGGTAGGCCAGGGGAACACCGGGGAGCTGTTTTTT. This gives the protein CASSLVGQGNTGELFF.

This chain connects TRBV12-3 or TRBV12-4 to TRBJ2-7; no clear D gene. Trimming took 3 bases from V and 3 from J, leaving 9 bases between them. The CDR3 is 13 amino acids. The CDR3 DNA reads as TGTGCCAGCAGTTTGCATCCCAGCTACGAGCAGTACTTC. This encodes CASSLHPSYEQYF.

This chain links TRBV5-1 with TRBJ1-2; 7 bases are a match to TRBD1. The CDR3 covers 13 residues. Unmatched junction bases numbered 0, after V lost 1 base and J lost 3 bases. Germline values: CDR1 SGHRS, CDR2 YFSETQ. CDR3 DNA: TGCGCCAGCAGCTTGCAGGGGGACTATGGCTACACCTTC. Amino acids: CASSLQGDYGYTF.

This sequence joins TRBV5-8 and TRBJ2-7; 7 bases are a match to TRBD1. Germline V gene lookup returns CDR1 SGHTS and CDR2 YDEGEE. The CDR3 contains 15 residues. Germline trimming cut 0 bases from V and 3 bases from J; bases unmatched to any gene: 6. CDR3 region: CASSLVGQTIYEQYF. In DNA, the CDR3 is TGTGCCAGCAGCTTGGTGGGACAGACGATCTACGAGCAGTACTTC.

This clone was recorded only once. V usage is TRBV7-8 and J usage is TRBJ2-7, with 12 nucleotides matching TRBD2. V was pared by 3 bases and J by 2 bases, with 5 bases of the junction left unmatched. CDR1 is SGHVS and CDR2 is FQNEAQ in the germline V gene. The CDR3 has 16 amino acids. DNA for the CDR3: TGTGCCAGCAGCTTTCTAGCGGGGGGGCTAGCCTACGAGCAGTACTTC. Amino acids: CASSFLAGGLAYEQYF.

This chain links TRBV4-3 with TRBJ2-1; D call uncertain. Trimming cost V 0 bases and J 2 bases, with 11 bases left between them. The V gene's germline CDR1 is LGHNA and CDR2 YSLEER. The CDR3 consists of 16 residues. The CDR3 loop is CASSQEMDVAYNEQFF. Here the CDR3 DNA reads TGCGCCAGCAGCCAAGAAATGGACGTTGCCTACAATGAGCAGTTCTTC.

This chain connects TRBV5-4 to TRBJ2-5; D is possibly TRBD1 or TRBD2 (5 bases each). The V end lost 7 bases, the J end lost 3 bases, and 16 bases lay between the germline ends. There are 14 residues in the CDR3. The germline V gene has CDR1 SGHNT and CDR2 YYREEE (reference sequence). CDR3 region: CASLAAGREETQYF. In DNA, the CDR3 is TGTGCCAGCCTGGCCGCAGGGCGGGAAGAGACCCAGTACTTC.

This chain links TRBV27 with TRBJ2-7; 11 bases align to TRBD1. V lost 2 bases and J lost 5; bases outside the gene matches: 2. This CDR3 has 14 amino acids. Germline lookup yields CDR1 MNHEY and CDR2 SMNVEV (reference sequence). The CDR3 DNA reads TGTGCCAGCAGTTTAGGACAGGGGGCACACGAGCAGTACTTC. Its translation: CASSLGQGAHEQYF.

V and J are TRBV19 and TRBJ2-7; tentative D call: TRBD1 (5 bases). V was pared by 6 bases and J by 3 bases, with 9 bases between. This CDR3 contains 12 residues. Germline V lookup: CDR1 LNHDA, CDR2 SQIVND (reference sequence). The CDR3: CASSSQGYEQYF. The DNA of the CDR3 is TGTGCCAGTAGCTCTCAGGGCTACGAGCAGTACTTC.